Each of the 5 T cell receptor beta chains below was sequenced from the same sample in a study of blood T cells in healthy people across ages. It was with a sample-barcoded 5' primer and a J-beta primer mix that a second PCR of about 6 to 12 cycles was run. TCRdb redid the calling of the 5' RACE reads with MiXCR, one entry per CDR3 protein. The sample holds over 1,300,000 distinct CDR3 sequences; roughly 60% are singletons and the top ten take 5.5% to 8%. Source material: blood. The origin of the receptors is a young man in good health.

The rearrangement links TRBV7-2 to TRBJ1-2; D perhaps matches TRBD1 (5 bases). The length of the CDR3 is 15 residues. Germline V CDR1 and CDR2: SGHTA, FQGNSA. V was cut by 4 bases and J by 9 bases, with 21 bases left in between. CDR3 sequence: CASSSVAGLGRSYTF. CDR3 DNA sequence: TGTGCCAGCAGCTCAGTAGCGGGATTGGGACGCAGCTACACCTTC.

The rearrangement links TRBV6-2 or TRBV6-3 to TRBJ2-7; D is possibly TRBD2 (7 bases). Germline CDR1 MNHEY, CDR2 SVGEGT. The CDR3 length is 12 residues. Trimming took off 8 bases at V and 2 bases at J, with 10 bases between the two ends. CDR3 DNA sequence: TGTGCCAGCGAGGGGGGGCCCTACGAGCAGTACTTC. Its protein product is CASEGGPYEQYF.

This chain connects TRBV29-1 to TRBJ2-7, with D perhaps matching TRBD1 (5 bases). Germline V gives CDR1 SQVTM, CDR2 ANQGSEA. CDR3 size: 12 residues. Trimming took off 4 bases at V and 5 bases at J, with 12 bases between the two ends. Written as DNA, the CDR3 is TGCAGCGTTGGTGTTAACAGGCACGAGCAGTACTTC. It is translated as CSVGVNRHEQYF.

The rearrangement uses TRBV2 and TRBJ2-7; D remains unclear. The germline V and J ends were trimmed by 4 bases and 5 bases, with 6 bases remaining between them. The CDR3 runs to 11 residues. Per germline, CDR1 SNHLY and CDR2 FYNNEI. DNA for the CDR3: TGTGCCAGCAGTGGAGAGGACGAGCAGTACTTC. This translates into CASSGEDEQYF.

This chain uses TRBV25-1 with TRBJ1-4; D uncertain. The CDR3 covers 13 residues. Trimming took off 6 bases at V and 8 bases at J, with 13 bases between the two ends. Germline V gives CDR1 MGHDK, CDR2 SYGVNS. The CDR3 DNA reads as TGTGCCAGCAGATTGAGCCCATCGGAAAAACTGTTTTTT. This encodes CASRLSPSEKLFF.